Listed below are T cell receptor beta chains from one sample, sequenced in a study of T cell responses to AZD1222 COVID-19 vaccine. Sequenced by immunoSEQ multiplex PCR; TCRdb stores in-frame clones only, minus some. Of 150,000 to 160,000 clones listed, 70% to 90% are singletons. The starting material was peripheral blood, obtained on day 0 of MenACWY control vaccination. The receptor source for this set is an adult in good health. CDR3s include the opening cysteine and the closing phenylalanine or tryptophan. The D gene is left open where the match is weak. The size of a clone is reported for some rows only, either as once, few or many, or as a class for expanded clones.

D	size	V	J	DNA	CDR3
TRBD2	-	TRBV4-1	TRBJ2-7	TGCGCCAGCAGCCAAGAGCGGGAGGGCCCAGGGGGTGAGCAGTACTTC	CASSQEREGPGGEQYF
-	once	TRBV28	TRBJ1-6	TGTGCCAGCAGTTTAGCAGGGGTAACCTCCTATAATTCACCCCTCCACTTT	CASSLAGVTSYNSPLHF
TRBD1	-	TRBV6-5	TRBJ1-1	TGTGCCAGCAGGGGGGGACAGGGGCTCACTGAAGCTTTCTTT	CASRGGQGLTEAFF
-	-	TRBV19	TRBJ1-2	TGTGCCAGTAAGGAGTCCTTCCCTAACTATGGCTACACCTTC	CASKESFPNYGYTF
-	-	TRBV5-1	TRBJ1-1	TGCGCCAGCAGCTTGGCCGTCGGGGTCGGCACTGAAGCTTTCTTT	CASSLAVGVGTEAFF
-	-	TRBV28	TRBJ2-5	TGTGCCAGCAGTTTATCGGGCTATCAAGAGACCCAGTACTTC	CASSLSGYQETQYF
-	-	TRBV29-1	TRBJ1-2	TGCAGCGTTGTGGGGGGAGACTATGGCTACACCTTC	CSVVGGDYGYTF
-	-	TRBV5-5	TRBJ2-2	TGTGCCAGCAGCTTGGCCAGTAGGGGGACCGGGGAGCTGTTTTTT	CASSLASRGTGELFF
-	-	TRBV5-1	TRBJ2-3	TGCGCCAGCAGCCTCGACCCCACACGGGGCACAGATACGCAGTATTTT	CASSLDPTRGTDTQYF
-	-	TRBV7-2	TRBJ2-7	TGTGCCAGCAGCACCACCACGACACTCTCCTACGAGCAGTACTTC	CASSTTTTLSYEQYF
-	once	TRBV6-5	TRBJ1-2	TGTGCCAGCAGTTACGCGGACATGAACTATGGCTACACCTTC	CASSYADMNYGYTF
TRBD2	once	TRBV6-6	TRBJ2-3	TGTGCCAGCAGTTACTCGGGACTAGCGGGGAGAGATACGCAGTATTTT	CASSYSGLAGRDTQYF
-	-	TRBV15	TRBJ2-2	TGTGCCACCAGCAGAGGGGGAAGGGCCGGGGAGCTGTTTTTT	CATSRGGRAGELFF
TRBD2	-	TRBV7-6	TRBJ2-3	TGTGCCAGCAGCTTACTTCTAGCGGACAACACAGATACGCAGTATTTT	CASSLLLADNTDTQYF
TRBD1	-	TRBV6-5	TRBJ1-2	TGTGCCAGCAGAGGACAGGGGGCTGGTAACTATGGCTACACCTTC	CASRGQGAGNYGYTF
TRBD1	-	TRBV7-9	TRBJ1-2	TGTGCCAGCAGCTTCACAGGGGATGGCTACACCTTC	CASSFTGDGYTF
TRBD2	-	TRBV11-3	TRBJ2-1	TGTGCCAGCAGCTTTGGGGCGGGAGGCTTTGGGAATGAGCAGTTCTTC	CASSFGAGGFGNEQFF
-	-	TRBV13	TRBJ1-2	TGTGCCAGCGCCCCGGTCGGGGGGAACTATGGCTACACCTTC	CASAPVGGNYGYTF
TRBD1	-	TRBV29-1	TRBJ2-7	TGCAGCGGTGGGACAGGGACCTACGAGCAGTACTTC	CSGGTGTYEQYF
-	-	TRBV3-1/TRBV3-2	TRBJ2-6	TGTGCCAGCAGCCTCTTTGGGGGCGGTCCCCTGCGGAGTCTGACTTTC	CASSLFGGGPLRSLTF
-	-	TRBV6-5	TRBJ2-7	TGTGCCAGCATGCGTTCCTACGAGCAGTACTTC	CASMRSYEQYF
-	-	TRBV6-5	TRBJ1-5	TGTGCCAGCAGTTCAGCGGGGGGAGTGGGCAATCAGCCCCAGCATTTT	CASSSAGGVGNQPQHF
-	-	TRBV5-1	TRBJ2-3	TGCGCCAGCAGCTCGGAGCGGACCCGCACAGATACGCAGTATTTT	CASSSERTRTDTQYF
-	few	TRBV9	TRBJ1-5	TGTGCCAGCAGCGTAGGGGTTAGCAATCAGCCCCAGCATTTT	CASSVGVSNQPQHF
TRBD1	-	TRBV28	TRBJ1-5	TGTGCCAGCAGTCCAGGGGGCTCGAGCAATCAGCCCCAGCATTTT	CASSPGGSSNQPQHF
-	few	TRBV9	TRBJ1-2	TGTGCCAGCAGCACCGGAGAGCTCTATGGCTACACCTTC	CASSTGELYGYTF
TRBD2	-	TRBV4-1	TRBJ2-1	TGCGCCAGCAGCCAAGCCGGACTAGCGGGGGGCACCAATGAGCAGTTCTTC	CASSQAGLAGGTNEQFF
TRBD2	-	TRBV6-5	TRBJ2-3	TGTGCCAGCAGTCAGCGGGGGCCGAGCACAGATACGCAGTATTTT	CASSQRGPSTDTQYF
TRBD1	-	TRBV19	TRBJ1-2	TGTGCCAGCACCCGGGACAGAGCTAACTATGGCTACACCTTC	CASTRDRANYGYTF
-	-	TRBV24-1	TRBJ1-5	TGTGCCACGATGGACAGTCGATATAGCAATCAGCCCCAGCATTTT	CATMDSRYSNQPQHF
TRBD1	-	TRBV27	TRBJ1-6	TGTGCCAGCAGTTTTATCGGGACAGGGGCGAATTCACCCCTCCACTTT	CASSFIGTGANSPLHF